Following are 8 T cell receptor beta chains from one sample sequenced in a study of blood T cell repertoires in COVID-19. Using immunoSEQ multiplex PCR, the repertoire was profiled, and TCRdb retains in-frame clones only, with some absent. This sample has thousands of clones, with roughly 90% found just once. Specimen: peripheral blood. These receptors originate from a human donor in a cohort sampled during active COVID-19.

The chain has TRBV9 and TRBJ2-3, with TRBD2 matching over 8 bases. The germline gives CDR1 SGDLS, CDR2 YYNGEE. The CDR3 sequence is 17 residues long. With V trimmed by 0 bases and J by 6 bases, 12 bases remained unmatched. The CDR3 loop reads CASSVDVGRAMADTQYF. The CDR3 DNA sequence: TGTGCCAGCAGCGTAGACGTCGGGAGGGCCATGGCGGATACGCAGTATTTT.

This chain connects TRBV4-1 to TRBJ2-5; 8 nucleotides match TRBD2. The ends lost 4 bases at V and 2 bases at J; junction bases unmatched: 6. Germline CDR1 reads MGHRA; CDR2 reads YSYEKL. This CDR3 comprises 15 residues. CDR3 in amino acids: CASSPRIAGQETQYF. Here the CDR3 DNA reads TGCGCCAGCAGCCCACGAATAGCGGGGCAAGAGACCCAGTACTTC.

The chain carries TRBV7-2 and TRBJ1-1; a possible D gene is TRBD1 (6 bases). CDR1 is SGHTA, CDR2 FQGNSA, per germline. This CDR3 comprises 16 residues. V shed 7 bases and J shed 4 bases, with 22 bases lying between them. CDR3 coding DNA: TGTGCCAGCACCTCGACCGGGGGGCTGGCCGGCACTGAAGCTTTCTTT. It encodes CASTSTGGLAGTEAFF. The complete variable domain, with remaining parts taken from reference TRBV7-2 and TRBJ1-1, reads GAGVSQSPSNKVTEKGKDVELRCDPISGHTALYWYRQSLGQGLEFLIYFQGNSAPDKSGLPSDRFSAERTGGSVSTLTIQRTQQEDSAVYLCASTSTGGLAGTEAFFGQGTRLTVV.

The rearrangement links TRBV9 to TRBJ2-1; 14 nucleotides agree with TRBD2. The CDR3 spans 14 residues. V lost 6 bases and J lost 9; bases outside the gene matches: 5. CDR1 is SGDLS and CDR2 is YYNGEE in the germline V gene. CDR3 in DNA: TGTGCCAGCACCGGGACTAGCGGGAGTAGTGAGCAGTTCTTC. It translates to CASTGTSGSSEQFF.

This clone was seen more than once but under ten times. This chain links TRBV5-1 with TRBJ1-1, with 8 bases identical to TRBD1. V was clipped by 5 bases and J by 3 bases; unmatched bases: 6. Germline values: CDR1 SGHRS, CDR2 YFSETQ. This CDR3 spans 14 amino acids. CDR3 sequence reads: CASRRTGLDTEAFF. The CDR3 DNA reads as TGCGCCAGCAGAAGGACAGGGCTGGACACTGAAGCTTTCTTT. The entire variable domain, with the rest obtained from reference TRBV5-1 and TRBJ1-1, is as follows: KAGVTQTPRYLIKTRGQQVTLSCSPISGHRSVSWYQQTPGQGLQFLFEYFSETQRNKGNFPGRFSGRQFSNSRSEMNVSTLELGDSALYLCASRRTGLDTEAFFGQGTRLTVV.

This sequence joins TRBV10-1 and TRBJ2-3, with TRBD2 as a possible D gene (5 bases). Germline assignment: CDR1 WNHNN and CDR2 SYGVQD (reference sequence). Trimming cost V 4 bases and J 3 bases, with 5 bases left between them. This CDR3 has 12 residues. The CDR3 sequence is CASSAGTDTQYF. As DNA, the CDR3 is TGCGCCAGCAGTGCGGGAACAGATACGCAGTATTTT.

The chain combines TRBV5-1 with TRBJ2-7, with unresolved D. The germline CDR1 and CDR2 sequences are SGHRS and YFSETQ. There are 15 residues in the CDR3. V lost 0 bases, J lost 0 bases, and 10 bases lay in between. Here the CDR3 reads CASSLDRSSSYEQYF. The CDR3 region has the DNA TGCGCCAGCAGCTTGGACAGATCCTCCTCCTACGAGCAGTACTTC.

The chain is built from TRBV6-1 and TRBJ2-7; 8 nucleotides match TRBD2. J was trimmed by 4 bases and V by 1 base; bases with no gene match: 9. This CDR3 spans 16 amino acids. The germline V gene encodes CDR1 MNHNS and CDR2 SASEGT. CDR3 in amino acids: CASSEGRTGGRYEQYF. The CDR3 bases are TGTGCCAGCAGTGAAGGCCGGACGGGAGGGCGGTACGAGCAGTACTTC.